The T cell receptor beta chain described here comes from a study of T-cell reconstitution after alpha-beta-depleted transplantation in children. Unique molecular identifiers were used in preparing the TCRbeta library. TCRdb used MiXCR to reprocess the PCR reads, holding one entry per CDR3 protein. Of hundreds of thousands of distinct CDR3 sequences in the sample, around 14% were seen once. Only a few counts were recorded for this clonotype. Its matching antigen is unknown. Findings of the study overall: By about two months after transplant, alpha-beta T cells reportedly arose from several hundred graft clones that had expanded.

Germline loops: CDR1 DFQATT, CDR2 SNEGSKA (reference sequence). V lost 2 bases and J 2 bases, leaving 10 bases between the germline ends. This CDR3 contains 14 residues. Sequenced here: PBMCs, sampled before TCRalphabeta/CD19-depleted stem cell transplant. The TCR sequence derives from a girl aged 2-10 years with congenital amegakaryocytic thrombocytopenia, due to receive a stem cell transplant. J is TRBJ2-1 and V is TRBV20-1; D may be TRBD2 (6 bases). CDR3 nucleotides: TGCAGTGCTAGAAGAGGCGGGACCTACAATGAGCAGTTCTTC. Amino acid sequence: CSARRGGTYNEQFF.